These T cell receptor beta chains were read from a single sample in a study of blood T cell repertoires in COVID-19. Libraries were prepared by immunoSEQ multiplex PCR; TCRdb keeps only in-frame clonotypes and omits some of them. Of more than 250,000 clones listed, over 65% were seen once; the top ten hold 3.5% to 5.5%. Sequenced material: peripheral blood. All receptors come from a man aged 55 to 70 who had recovered from COVID-19. The CDR3 runs from the conserved cysteine through the conserved F or W. Fields, in order: clone size, D gene, J gene, V gene, CDR3 DNA, CDR3 protein. D genes are given only for firm matches. Not all rows give a size; the values are once, few, many and, for expanded clones, a class.

>.|.|TRBJ1-2|TRBV6-5
TGTGCCAGCAGGCCGACGGGGGGCAGCTATGGCTACACCTTC
CASRPTGGSYGYTF
>.|.|TRBJ2-3|TRBV5-1
TGCGCCAGCAGCCCTGGCGTGACGGGGGCAGATACGCAGTATTTT
CASSPGVTGADTQYF
>.|TRBD1|TRBJ1-5|TRBV27
TGTGCCAGCAGTTCCCCCGGGACAGGTAGTAGCAATCAGCCCCAGCATTTT
CASSSPGTGSSNQPQHF
>.|TRBD1|TRBJ1-5|TRBV12-5
TGTGCTAGTGGTTCTTGGACAGGGGGCTCGCAGAGTCAGCCCCAGCATTTT
CASGSWTGGSQSQPQHF
>.|.|TRBJ1-1|TRBV27
TGTGCCAGCAGTTTCGCACAGGTTAGCGAAGCTTTCTTT
CASSFAQVSEAFF
>.|TRBD2|TRBJ2-1|TRBV5-1
TGCGCCAGCAGCTGGGTGGGACTAGCGAACAACAATGAGCAGTTCTTC
CASSWVGLANNNEQFF
>.|.|TRBJ2-1|TRBV28
TGTGCCAGCACCCCATTAGGAGGTGGAGGGTCCTACAATGAGCAGTTCTTC
CASTPLGGGGSYNEQFF
>.|TRBD1|TRBJ2-3|TRBV6-5
TGTGCCAGCAGGACAGGGGCAGATACGCAGTATTTT
CASRTGADTQYF
>.|TRBD1|TRBJ2-7|TRBV6-5
TGTGCCAGCAGTTTTGACCGACAGGGGGGTCACGAGCAGTACTTC
CASSFDRQGGHEQYF
>.|.|TRBJ2-1|TRBV5-4
TGTGCCAGCAGCCTTACAGGAAACAATGAGCAGTTCTTC
CASSLTGNNEQFF
>many|TRBD1|TRBJ1-6|TRBV11-2
TGTGCCAGCAACCCGGGACAGATGAATTCACCCCTCCACTTT
CASNPGQMNSPLHF
>.|TRBD2|TRBJ2-3|TRBV19
TGTGCCAGTAGTATAGTGAGCGGGAGATTAGATACGCAGTATTTT
CASSIVSGRLDTQYF
>.|.|TRBJ2-7|TRBV5-1
TGCGCCAGCAGACGGACATCGTCCTACGAGCAGTACTTC
CASRRTSSYEQYF
>.|TRBD1|TRBJ1-4|TRBV19
TGTGCCAGTAGTACGCGGGACAGGGGAATGAAGGAAAAACTGTTTTTT
CASSTRDRGMKEKLFF
>.|TRBD1|TRBJ2-2|TRBV19
TGTGCCAGTAGTAAACAGACAGGGGCGTTTGACGGGGAGCTGTTTTTT
CASSKQTGAFDGELFF
>.|TRBD1|TRBJ1-1|TRBV13
TGTGCCAGCAGCTTGCAACCACCAGTCACAGGGGTGTGGATGAACACTGAAGCTTTCTTT
CASSLQPPVTGVWMNTEAFF
>.|.|TRBJ1-6|TRBV30
TGTGCCTGGAAAGCTTACCCCGGGAGGTATAATTCACCCCTCCACTTT
CAWKAYPGRYNSPLHF
>.|TRBD1|TRBJ1-1|TRBV5-4
TGTGCCAGCAGCACCATAGACAGGGCCACTGAAGCTTTCTTT
CASSTIDRATEAFF
>.|TRBD1|TRBJ1-1|TRBV10-3
TGTGCCGTTTCGGGGACAGGCCGAGTCGCTGAAGCTTTCTTT
CAVSGTGRVAEAFF
>once|TRBD2|TRBJ2-3|TRBV14
TGTGCCAGCAGCCCAAATAGCGGGATCCTCACAGATACGCAGTATTTT
CASSPNSGILTDTQYF
>.|TRBD1|TRBJ1-4|TRBV2
TGTGCCAGCAGTACCGGACAGGGGCGGGGGCTGTTTTTT
CASSTGQGRGLFF
>.|.|TRBJ2-3|TRBV12-5
TGTGCTAGTGGTGCGGGACTTCACACAGATACGCAGTATTTT
CASGAGLHTDTQYF
>.|TRBD1|TRBJ1-4|TRBV5-1
TGCGCCAGCAGCTTGTATCAGGGGGCCCGCGAGGGACTGTTTTTT
CASSLYQGAREGLFF
>.|TRBD2|TRBJ2-5|TRBV7-6
TGTGCCAGCAGCCGGGGGGTTAGCGGGAGATCCTTAGAGACCCAGTACTTC
CASSRGVSGRSLETQYF
>.|.|TRBJ2-1|TRBV19
TGTGCCAGTAGTGAACCACTCAAAAAAAAAGACAATGAGCAGTTCTTC
CASSEPLKKKDNEQFF
>few|TRBD1|TRBJ1-3|TRBV18
TGTGCCAGCTCACCTATCCAGGGGGCGGCTGGAAACACCATATATTTT
CASSPIQGAAGNTIYF
>.|.|TRBJ2-2|TRBV2
TGTGCCAGCAGTGACGTCGGGAACACCGGGGAGCTGTTTTTT
CASSDVGNTGELFF
>.|TRBD2|TRBJ2-5|TRBV3-1/TRBV3-2
TGTGCCAGCAGCCAGATACTTGGGGGGGTCCAAGAGACCCAGTACTTC
CASSQILGGVQETQYF
>few|.|TRBJ1-5|TRBV19
TGTGCCAGTAGTATAGAGACCCGGTGGACTCTCAATCAGCCCCAGCATTTT
CASSIETRWTLNQPQHF
>once|TRBD1|TRBJ1-6|TRBV4-1
TGCGCCAGCAGCGAATCGTTGGGGGACAGCTATAATTCACCCCTCCACTTT
CASSESLGDSYNSPLHF
>.|.|TRBJ1-3|TRBV4-1
TGCGCCAGCAGCCAATACTACGGATTCTCTGGAAACACCATATATTTT
CASSQYYGFSGNTIYF